This is a list of T cell receptor beta chains from one sample in a study of blood T cells in healthy people across ages. MiXCR was run by TCRdb on the 5' RACE reads, yielding one entry per CDR3 protein. The data hold hundreds of thousands of distinct CDR3 sequences, with 49% observed a single time. The sequenced material came from blood. These receptor sequences come from a woman between 55 and 75 years old in good health. Both conserved end residues are trimmed from each CDR3. The D gene is left open where the match is weak. Rows give clone size only sometimes, using once, few, many, or a class for an expanded clone.

clone size: few; D gene: -; J gene: TRBJ1-2; V gene: TRBV29-1; CDR3 protein: SVGNSHYGYT
clone size: -; D gene: -; J gene: TRBJ2-1; V gene: TRBV25-1; CDR3 protein: ASSGQPSEQF
clone size: -; D gene: -; J gene: TRBJ1-5; V gene: TRBV7-2; CDR3 protein: ACSPDSSQQPQH
clone size: once; D gene: -; J gene: TRBJ2-3; V gene: TRBV29-1; CDR3 protein: SVERRLSSNSAQY
clone size: -; D gene: TRBD2; J gene: TRBJ2-3; V gene: TRBV11-1; CDR3 protein: ASSRRGGRATDTQY
clone size: -; D gene: -; J gene: TRBJ2-3; V gene: TRBV6-2/TRBV6-3; CDR3 protein: ASSVAPATDTQY
clone size: -; D gene: -; J gene: TRBJ1-2; V gene: TRBV4-2; CDR3 protein: ASSVQGSGYT
clone size: -; D gene: TRBD2; J gene: TRBJ2-3; V gene: TRBV18; CDR3 protein: ASSPRGGSGSGSPDTQY
clone size: many; D gene: TRBD2; J gene: TRBJ2-1; V gene: TRBV4-3; CDR3 protein: ASSQDGRAANEQF
clone size: few; D gene: -; J gene: TRBJ1-4; V gene: TRBV6-5; CDR3 protein: ASRDSTTNEKLF
clone size: -; D gene: -; J gene: TRBJ2-2; V gene: TRBV7-8; CDR3 protein: ASSLISPFDTGELF
clone size: -; D gene: -; J gene: -; V gene: TRBV7-2; CDR3 protein: ASSRTGAGLIFIEQY
clone size: -; D gene: -; J gene: -; V gene: TRBV29-1; CDR3 protein: SVQIGDEQY
clone size: -; D gene: TRBD1; J gene: TRBJ2-5; V gene: TRBV7-9; CDR3 protein: ASSPRDRVQETQY
clone size: -; D gene: -; J gene: TRBJ1-2; V gene: TRBV18; CDR3 protein: ASSHGENYGYT
clone size: once; D gene: TRBD1; J gene: TRBJ1-2; V gene: TRBV7-9; CDR3 protein: ASSKSQGSGANYGYT
clone size: once; D gene: -; J gene: TRBJ2-3; V gene: TRBV7-3; CDR3 protein: ASSPWGGQDTQY
clone size: few; D gene: TRBD2; J gene: TRBJ2-1; V gene: TRBV20-1; CDR3 protein: SASSGSFTYNEQF
clone size: -; D gene: -; J gene: TRBJ2-7; V gene: TRBV7-2; CDR3 protein: ASSPQRVSYEQY
clone size: many; D gene: TRBD1; J gene: TRBJ2-5; V gene: TRBV29-1; CDR3 protein: SVAPGTGVKTQY
clone size: few; D gene: -; J gene: TRBJ2-1; V gene: TRBV5-1; CDR3 protein: ASSILSDNEQF
clone size: -; D gene: -; J gene: TRBJ2-7; V gene: TRBV21-1; CDR3 protein: ASSPPGLGAREQY